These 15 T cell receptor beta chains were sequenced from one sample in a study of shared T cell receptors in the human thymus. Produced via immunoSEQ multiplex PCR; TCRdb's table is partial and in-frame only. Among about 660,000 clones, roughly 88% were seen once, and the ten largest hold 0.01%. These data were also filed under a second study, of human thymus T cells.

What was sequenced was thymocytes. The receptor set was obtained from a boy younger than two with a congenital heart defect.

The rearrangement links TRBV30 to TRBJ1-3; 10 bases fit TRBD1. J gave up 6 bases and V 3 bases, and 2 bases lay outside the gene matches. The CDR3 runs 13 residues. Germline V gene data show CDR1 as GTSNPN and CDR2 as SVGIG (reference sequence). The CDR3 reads CAWRGQGPNTIYF. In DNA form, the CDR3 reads TGTGCCTGGAGGGGACAGGGGCCAAACACCATATATTTT.

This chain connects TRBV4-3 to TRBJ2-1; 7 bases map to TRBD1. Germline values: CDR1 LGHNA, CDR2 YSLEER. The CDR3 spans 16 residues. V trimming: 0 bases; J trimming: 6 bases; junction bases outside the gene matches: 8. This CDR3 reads CASSQDRGRTPNEQFF. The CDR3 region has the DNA TGCGCCAGCAGCCAAGATAGGGGGCGGACTCCCAATGAGCAGTTCTTC.

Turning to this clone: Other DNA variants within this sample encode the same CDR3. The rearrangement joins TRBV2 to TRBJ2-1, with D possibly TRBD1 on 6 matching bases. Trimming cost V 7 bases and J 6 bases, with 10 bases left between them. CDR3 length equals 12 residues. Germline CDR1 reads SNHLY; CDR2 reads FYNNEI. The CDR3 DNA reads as TGTGCCAGCACGGGCAGGGGCAATGAGCAGTTCTTC. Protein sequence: CASTGRGNEQFF.

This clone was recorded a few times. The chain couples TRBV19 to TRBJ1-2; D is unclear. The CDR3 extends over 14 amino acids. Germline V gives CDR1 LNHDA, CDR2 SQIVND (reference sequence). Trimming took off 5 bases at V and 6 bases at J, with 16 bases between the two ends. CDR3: CASSPRQDSDGYTF. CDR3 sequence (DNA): TGTGCCAGTAGTCCGCGCCAGGACTCGGATGGCTACACCTTC.

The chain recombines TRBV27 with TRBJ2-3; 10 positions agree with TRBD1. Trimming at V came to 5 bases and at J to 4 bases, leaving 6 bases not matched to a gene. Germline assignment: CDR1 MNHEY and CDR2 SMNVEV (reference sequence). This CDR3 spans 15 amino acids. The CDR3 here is CASSRRDRGPDTQYF. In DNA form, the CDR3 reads TGTGCCAGCAGTCGGCGGGACAGGGGACCAGATACGCAGTATTTT.

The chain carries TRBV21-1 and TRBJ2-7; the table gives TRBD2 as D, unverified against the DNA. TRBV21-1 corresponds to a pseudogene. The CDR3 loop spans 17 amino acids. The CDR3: CASSRRPASGYRYEQYF. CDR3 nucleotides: TGTGCCAGCAGCAGGCGGCCAGCTAGCGGTTACCGCTACGAGCAGTACTTC.

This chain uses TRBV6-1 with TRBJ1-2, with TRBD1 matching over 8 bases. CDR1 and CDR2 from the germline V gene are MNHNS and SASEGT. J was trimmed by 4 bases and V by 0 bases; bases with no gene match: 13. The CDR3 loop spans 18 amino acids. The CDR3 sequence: CASSEAKGQALRGYGYTF. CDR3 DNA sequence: TGTGCCAGCAGTGAAGCTAAGGGACAGGCTTTAAGGGGCTATGGCTACACCTTC.

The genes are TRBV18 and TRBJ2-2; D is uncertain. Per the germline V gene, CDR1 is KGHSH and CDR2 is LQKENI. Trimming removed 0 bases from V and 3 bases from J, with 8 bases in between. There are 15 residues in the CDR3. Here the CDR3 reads CASSPPTPDTGELFF. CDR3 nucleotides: TGTGCCAGCTCACCACCGACACCGGACACCGGGGAGCTGTTTTTT.

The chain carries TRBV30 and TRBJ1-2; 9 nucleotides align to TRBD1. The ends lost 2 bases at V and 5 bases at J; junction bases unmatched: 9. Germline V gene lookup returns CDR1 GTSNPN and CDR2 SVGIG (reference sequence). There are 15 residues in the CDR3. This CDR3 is CAWSPKDRGAYGYTF. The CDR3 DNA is TGTGCCTGGAGTCCAAAAGACAGGGGGGCATATGGCTACACCTTC.

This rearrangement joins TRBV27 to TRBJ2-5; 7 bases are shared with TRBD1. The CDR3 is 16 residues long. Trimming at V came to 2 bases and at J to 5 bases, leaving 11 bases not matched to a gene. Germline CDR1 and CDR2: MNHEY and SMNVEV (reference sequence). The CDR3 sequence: CASSLKGAGAAETQYF. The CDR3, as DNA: TGTGCCAGCAGTTTAAAGGGGGCCGGGGCAGCGGAGACCCAGTACTTC.

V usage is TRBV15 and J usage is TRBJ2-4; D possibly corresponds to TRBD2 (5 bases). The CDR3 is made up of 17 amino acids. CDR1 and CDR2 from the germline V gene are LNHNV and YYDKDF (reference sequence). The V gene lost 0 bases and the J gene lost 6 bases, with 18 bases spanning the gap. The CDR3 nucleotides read TGTGCCACCAGCAGAGATCGGGGTGAAGATAGAAGAAACATTCAGTACTTC. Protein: CATSRDRGEDRRNIQYF. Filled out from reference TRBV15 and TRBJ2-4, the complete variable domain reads DAMVIQNPRYQVTQFGKPVTLSCSQTLNHNVMYWYQQKSSQAPKLLFHYYDKDFNNEADTPDNFQSRRPNTSFCFLDIRSPGLGDTAMYLCATSRDRGEDRRNIQYFGAGTRLSVL.

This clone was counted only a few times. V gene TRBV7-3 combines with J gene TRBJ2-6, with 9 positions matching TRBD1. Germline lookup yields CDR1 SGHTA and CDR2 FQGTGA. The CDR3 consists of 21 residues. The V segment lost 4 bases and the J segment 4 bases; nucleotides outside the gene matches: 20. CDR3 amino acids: CASSSDPHRDRASVGANVLTF. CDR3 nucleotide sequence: TGTGCCAGCAGCTCCGACCCCCACCGGGACAGGGCCTCGGTGGGGGCCAACGTCCTGACTTTC.

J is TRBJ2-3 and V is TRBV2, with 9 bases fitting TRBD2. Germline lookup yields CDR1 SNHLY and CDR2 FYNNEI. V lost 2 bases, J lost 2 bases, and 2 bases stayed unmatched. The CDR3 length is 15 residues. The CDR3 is CASSERGRATDTQYF. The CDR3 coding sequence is TGTGCCAGCAGTGAACGCGGGAGGGCCACAGATACGCAGTATTTT. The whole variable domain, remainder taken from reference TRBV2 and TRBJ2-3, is EPEVTQTPSHQVTQMGQEVILRCVPISNHLYFYWYRQILGQKVEFLVSFYNNEISEKSEIFDDQFSVERPDGSNFTLKIRSTKLEDSAMYFCASSERGRATDTQYFGPGTRLTVL.

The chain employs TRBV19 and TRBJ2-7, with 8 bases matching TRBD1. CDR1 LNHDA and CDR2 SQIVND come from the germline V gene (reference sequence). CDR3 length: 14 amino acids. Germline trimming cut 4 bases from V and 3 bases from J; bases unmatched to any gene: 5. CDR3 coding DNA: TGTGCCAGTAGTAAGGACAGGGAAGGCTACGAGCAGTACTTC. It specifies CASSKDREGYEQYF.

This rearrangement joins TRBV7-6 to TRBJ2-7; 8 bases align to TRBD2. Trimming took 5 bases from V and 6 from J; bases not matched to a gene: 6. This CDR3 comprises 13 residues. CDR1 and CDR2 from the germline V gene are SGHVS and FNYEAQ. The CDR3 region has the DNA TGTGCCAGCAGCCGAGGACTAGCAACCGAGCAGTACTTC. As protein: CASSRGLATEQYF. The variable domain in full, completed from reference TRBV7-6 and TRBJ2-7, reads GAGVSQSPRYKVTKRGQDVALRCDPISGHVSLYWYRQALGQGPEFLTYFNYEAQQDKSGLPNDRFSAERPEGSISTLTIQRTEQRDSAMYRCASSRGLATEQYFGPGTRLTVT.